These 19 T cell receptor beta chains share one sample of origin, sequenced in a study of cytotoxic CD8 clonotypes in ibrutinib-treated CLL. Assay: immunoSEQ multiplex PCR; the TCRdb copy retains only in-frame clones and omits some. This table holds a few hundred thousand clones, over 55% found once. The specimen was PBMCs, collected after 36 months of ibrutinib treatment. The source is a human donor with chronic lymphocytic leukemia.

The V gene is TRBV7-2, the J gene TRBJ2-7; perhaps TRBD2 as D (5 bases). This CDR3 contains 13 residues. V gave up 5 bases and J gave up 4 bases, with 12 bases separating them. In germline, CDR1 is SGHTA, CDR2 FQGNSA. The CDR3 nucleotides are TGTGCCAGCAGCGGACGAGGGTGGTACGAGCAGTACTTC. Translated, it gives CASSGRGWYEQYF.

This chain links TRBV7-2 with TRBJ1-5, with D possibly TRBD1 on 6 matching bases. The CDR3 totals 15 residues. Trimming stripped 5 bases from V and 2 bases from J, with 13 bases between. CDR1 SGHTA and CDR2 FQGNSA come from the germline V gene. DNA for the CDR3: TGTGCCAGCAGCAGACAGGTTTTCGGCAATCAGCCCCAGCATTTT. It translates to CASSRQVFGNQPQHF.

This clone was picked up a small number of times. The chain joins TRBV9 to TRBJ2-4, with 11 positions matching TRBD2. Germline V gene lookup returns CDR1 SGDLS and CDR2 YYNGEE. The CDR3 sequence is 15 residues long. V shed 4 bases, J shed 6 bases, and the junction held 6 bases outside the gene matches. The CDR3 sequence is CASSTTGTSGNIQYF. Written as DNA, the CDR3 is TGTGCCAGCAGCACCACCGGGACTAGCGGAAACATTCAGTACTTC.

The J gene is TRBJ2-7, the V gene TRBV7-6, with 8 positions matching TRBD2. CDR3 length: 14 residues. V lost 3 bases and J lost 2; bases outside the gene matches: 3. Germline values: CDR1 SGHVS, CDR2 FNYEAQ. CDR3 residues: CASSLSGGAYEQYF. CDR3 DNA sequence: TGTGCCAGCAGCTTGAGCGGGGGTGCCTACGAGCAGTACTTC.

This clone has a handful of counts. This chain joins TRBV27 and TRBJ2-5, with 7 positions matching TRBD2. Germline V gene lookup returns CDR1 MNHEY and CDR2 SMNVEV (reference sequence). V trimming: 1 base; J trimming: 1 base; junction bases outside the gene matches: 3. The CDR3 sequence is 15 residues long. The CDR3 loop reads CASSLWGLSQETQYF. The CDR3 bases are TGTGCCAGCAGTTTATGGGGACTATCCCAAGAGACCCAGTACTTC.

The chain recombines TRBV5-6 with TRBJ1-2; D uncertain. Germline V gives CDR1 SGHDT, CDR2 YYEEEE. The ends were cut back, 0 bases at V and 4 bases at J, with 4 bases in the middle. This CDR3 region has 12 residues. The CDR3 sequence is CASSLEGYGYTF. CDR3 in DNA: TGTGCCAGCAGCTTGGAAGGCTATGGCTACACCTTC.

This clone was counted between two and nine times. The chain uses TRBV9 and TRBJ2-3; unclear D gene. V lost 2 bases and J lost 6, with 10 bases in between. This CDR3 has 13 amino acids. Germline CDR1 reads SGDLS; CDR2 reads YYNGEE. The CDR3 loop reads CASSVFPVDTQYF. In nucleotides, the CDR3 is TGTGCCAGCAGCGTTTTCCCCGTGGATACGCAGTATTTT.

This clone has only a few counts. The V and J genes are TRBV6-4 and TRBJ1-1, with 9 bases lining up with TRBD1. The CDR3 extends over 14 amino acids. V shed 7 bases, J shed 3 bases, and the junction held 6 bases outside the gene matches. CDR1 and CDR2 from the germline V gene are MRHNA and SNTAGT. Written as DNA, the CDR3 is TGTGCCAGCATCCACCGGGACAGGGACACTGAAGCTTTCTTT. Translation: CASIHRDRDTEAFF.

This rearrangement joins TRBV5-1 to TRBJ1-6, with D hard to call. Germline V CDR1 and CDR2: SGHRS, YFSETQ. Trimming removed 1 base from V and 7 bases from J, with 15 bases in between. The CDR3 has 16 residues. The CDR3 spells CASSLYSGFGNSPLHF. The DNA for the CDR3 is TGCGCCAGCAGCTTGTACTCCGGGTTTGGGAATTCACCCCTCCACTTT.

The V and J genes are TRBV7-8 and TRBJ2-7; D unresolved. The V end lost 5 bases, the J end lost 0 bases, and 11 bases lay between the germline ends. In germline, CDR1 is SGHVS, CDR2 FQNEAQ. This CDR3 spans 14 amino acids. In nucleotides, the CDR3 is TGTGCCAGCAGCCCCAGACTGTACTCCTACGAGCAGTACTTC. As protein: CASSPRLYSYEQYF.

V is TRBV9 and J is TRBJ1-2, with a weak D call TRBD1 (5 bases). This CDR3 is built from 18 residues. Per the germline V gene, CDR1 is SGDLS and CDR2 is YYNGEE. The V end lost 1 base, the J end lost 6 bases, and 25 bases lay between the germline ends. CDR3 in DNA: TGTGCCAGCAGCGTACTTCCTAGGGACGATCAGCTAAGGGATGGCTACACCTTC. Protein product: CASSVLPRDDQLRDGYTF. The variable domain in full, with the rest retrieved from reference TRBV9 and TRBJ1-2, is DSGVTQTPKHLITATGQRVTLRCSPRSGDLSVYWYQQSLDQGLQFLIQYYNGEERAKGNILERFSAQQFPDLHSELNLSSLELGDSALYFCASSVLPRDDQLRDGYTFGSGTRLTVV.

V usage is TRBV15 and J usage is TRBJ1-4, with D uncertain. Germline V gene data show CDR1 as LNHNV and CDR2 as YYDKDF (reference sequence). V lost 1 base and J 0 bases, leaving 12 bases between the germline ends. This CDR3 is 17 amino acids long. The CDR3 here is CATSRAPPGATNEKLFF. The CDR3 coding sequence is TGTGCCACCAGCAGAGCTCCCCCTGGGGCAACTAATGAAAAACTGTTTTTT.

This chain uses TRBV6-1 with TRBJ1-3; D ambiguous. This CDR3 region has 14 residues. Germline loops: CDR1 MNHNS, CDR2 SASEGT. The V gene lost 0 bases and the J gene lost 1 base, with 4 bases spanning the gap. CDR3 sequence reads: CASSEAGSGNTIYF. DNA for the CDR3: TGTGCCAGCAGTGAAGCGGGGTCTGGAAACACCATATATTTT.

This chain joins TRBV11-2 and TRBJ2-7; possible D gene TRBD2, 6 bases. The germline V gene has CDR1 SGHAT and CDR2 FQNNGV. CDR3 size: 13 residues. V lost 2 bases and J 7 bases, leaving 12 bases between the germline ends. CDR3 DNA sequence: TGTGCCAGCAGCTTATCCCAGGCGGGGGAGCAGTACTTC. It is translated as CASSLSQAGEQYF. The complete variable domain, with remaining parts taken from reference TRBV11-2 and TRBJ2-7, reads EAGVAQSPRYKIIEKRQSVAFWCNPISGHATLYWYQQILGQGPKLLIQFQNNGVVDDSQLPKDRFSAERLKGVDSTLKIQPAKLEDSAVYLCASSLSQAGEQYFGPGTRLTVT.

The chain couples TRBV6-5 to TRBJ2-1; TRBD2 matches 9 bases. The V gene end was trimmed by 7 bases and the J gene end by 5 bases; junction bases not matched to a gene: 6. The germline V gene has CDR1 MNHEY and CDR2 SVGAGI. This CDR3 is built from 14 residues. The CDR3 DNA sequence: TGTGCCAGCACGGGTGCTAGCGGGAACAATGAGCAGTTCTTC. It codes for CASTGASGNNEQFF.

The V call is TRBV6-6, the J call TRBJ2-7; D gene uncertain. The CDR3 length is 13 residues. CDR1 and CDR2 from the germline V gene are MNHNY and SVGAGI (reference sequence). Between the trimmed V and J ends, which lost 2 bases and 7 bases, there was a span of 12 bases. This chain's CDR3 is CASSYTTTSEQYF. The DNA of the CDR3 is TGTGCCAGCAGTTACACCACCACGAGTGAGCAGTACTTC.

This chain links TRBV9 with TRBJ1-1; D unresolved. The CDR3 has 14 residues. CDR1 is SGDLS, CDR2 YYNGEE, per germline. The V gene lost 0 bases and the J gene lost 4 bases, with 10 bases spanning the gap. CDR3 nucleotides: TGTGCCAGCAGCGTAGCCCCATCCGCCACTGAAGCTTTCTTT. This gives the protein CASSVAPSATEAFF.

This clone was observed a few times. V gene TRBV10-3 combines with J gene TRBJ2-2; no clear D. Deletions cut 6 bases from V and 4 bases from J, with 6 bases between. Germline CDR1 ENHRY, CDR2 SYGVKD. The CDR3 loop spans 12 amino acids. This CDR3 reads CAISSFTGELFF. The CDR3 coding sequence is TGTGCCATCAGCTCGTTCACCGGGGAGCTGTTTTTT.

This sequence joins TRBV21-1 and TRBJ1-4; whether TRBD1, the table's D call, matches the DNA was not checked. TRBV21-1 is noted as a pseudogene. This CDR3 comprises 15 residues. This CDR3 is CASSKGTATNEKLFF. The CDR3 bases are TGTGCCAGCAGCAAAGGGACAGCAACTAATGAAAAACTGTTTTTT.